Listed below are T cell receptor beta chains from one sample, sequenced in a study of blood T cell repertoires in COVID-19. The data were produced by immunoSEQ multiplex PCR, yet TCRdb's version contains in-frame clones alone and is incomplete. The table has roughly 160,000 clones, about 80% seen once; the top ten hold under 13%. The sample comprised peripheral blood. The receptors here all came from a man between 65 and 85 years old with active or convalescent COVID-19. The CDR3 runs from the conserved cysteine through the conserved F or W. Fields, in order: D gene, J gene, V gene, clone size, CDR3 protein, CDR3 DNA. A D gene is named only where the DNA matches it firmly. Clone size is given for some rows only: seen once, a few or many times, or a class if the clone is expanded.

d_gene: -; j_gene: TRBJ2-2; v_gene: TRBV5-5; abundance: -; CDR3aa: CASSLAPFANTGELFF; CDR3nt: TGTGCCAGCAGCTTGGCCCCCTTCGCGAACACCGGGGAGCTGTTTTTT
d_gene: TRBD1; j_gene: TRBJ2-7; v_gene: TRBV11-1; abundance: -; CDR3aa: CASSFPGGSSYEQYF; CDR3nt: TGTGCCAGCAGCTTTCCAGGGGGCAGCTCCTACGAGCAGTACTTC
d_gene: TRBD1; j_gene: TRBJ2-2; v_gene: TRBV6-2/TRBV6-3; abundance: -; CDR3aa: CASSPTGVNTGELFF; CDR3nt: TGTGCCAGCAGCCCGACAGGGGTGAACACCGGGGAGCTGTTTTTT
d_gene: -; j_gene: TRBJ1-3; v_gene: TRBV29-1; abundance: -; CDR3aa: CSVDQDSSGNTIYF; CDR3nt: TGCAGCGTTGATCAGGACAGCTCTGGAAACACCATATATTTT
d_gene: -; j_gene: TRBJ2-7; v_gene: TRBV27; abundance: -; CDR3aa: CASSLGTPRAQYF; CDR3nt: TGTGCCAGCAGTTTGGGGACACCACGGGCGCAGTACTTC
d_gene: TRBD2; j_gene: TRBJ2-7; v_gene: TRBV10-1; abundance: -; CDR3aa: CASNGGGYEQYF; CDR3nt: TGCGCCAGCAATGGGGGGGGGTACGAGCAGTACTTC
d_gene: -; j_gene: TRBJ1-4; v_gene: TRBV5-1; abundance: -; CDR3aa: CASSLEQGGEKLFF; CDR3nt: TGCGCCAGCAGCTTGGAACAGGGTGGCGAAAAACTGTTTTTT
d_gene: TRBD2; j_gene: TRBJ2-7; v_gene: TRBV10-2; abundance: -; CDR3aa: CASSEGLAVLGTYEQYF; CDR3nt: TGCGCCAGCAGTGAGGGACTAGCGGTTTTGGGGACCTACGAGCAGTACTTC
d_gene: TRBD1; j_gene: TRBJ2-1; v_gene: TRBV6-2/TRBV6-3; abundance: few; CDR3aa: CASSYSEQGTGEQFF; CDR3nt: TGTGCCAGCAGTTACTCTGAACAGGGGACCGGTGAGCAGTTCTTC
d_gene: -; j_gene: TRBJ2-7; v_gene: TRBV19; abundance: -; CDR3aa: CASSIGRGFDYEQYF; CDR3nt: TGTGCCAGTAGTATCGGCAGGGGATTTGACTACGAGCAGTACTTC
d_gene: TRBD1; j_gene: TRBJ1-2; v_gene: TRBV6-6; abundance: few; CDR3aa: CASSSGQGANYGYTF; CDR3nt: TGTGCCAGCAGCTCGGGACAGGGGGCGAACTATGGCTACACCTTC
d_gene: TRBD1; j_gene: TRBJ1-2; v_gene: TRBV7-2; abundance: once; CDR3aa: CASSPRTGGDGYTF; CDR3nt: TGTGCCAGCAGCCCAAGGACAGGGGGTGATGGCTACACCTTC
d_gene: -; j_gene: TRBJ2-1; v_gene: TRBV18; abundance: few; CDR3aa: CASSPPGGIYNEQFF; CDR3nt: TGTGCCAGCTCACCGCCCGGCGGGATCTACAATGAGCAGTTCTTC
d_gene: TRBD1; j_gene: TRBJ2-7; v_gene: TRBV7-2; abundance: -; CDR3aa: CASSSTGILRWQYF; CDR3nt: TGTGCCAGCAGCTCGACAGGGATCCTACGATGGCAGTACTTC
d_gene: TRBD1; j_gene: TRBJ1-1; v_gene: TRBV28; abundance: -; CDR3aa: CASRPGGTGGWTEAFF; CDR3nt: TGTGCCAGCAGACCAGGAGGGACAGGGGGCTGGACTGAAGCTTTCTTT
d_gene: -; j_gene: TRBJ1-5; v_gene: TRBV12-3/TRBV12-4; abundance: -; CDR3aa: CASGQPQHF; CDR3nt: TGTGCCAGCGGCCAGCCCCAGCATTTT
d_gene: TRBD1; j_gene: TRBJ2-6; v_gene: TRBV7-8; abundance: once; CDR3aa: CASSPRTGGYLSGANVLTF; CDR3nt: TGTGCCAGCAGCCCAAGGACAGGGGGGTACCTCTCTGGGGCCAACGTCCTGACTTTC
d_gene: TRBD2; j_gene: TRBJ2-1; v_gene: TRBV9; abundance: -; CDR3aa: CASSLSGLAGANEQFF; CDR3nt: TGTGCCAGCAGCCTGAGTGGTCTAGCGGGAGCGAATGAGCAGTTCTTC
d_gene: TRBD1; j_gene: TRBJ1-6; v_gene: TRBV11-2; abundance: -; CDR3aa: CASSSQGGESLHF; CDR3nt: TGTGCCAGCAGCTCCCAGGGGGGAGAGTCCCTCCACTTT
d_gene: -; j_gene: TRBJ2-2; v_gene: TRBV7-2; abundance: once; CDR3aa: CASRGQSNTGELFF; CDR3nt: TGTGCCAGCAGAGGACAATCGAACACCGGGGAGCTGTTTTTT
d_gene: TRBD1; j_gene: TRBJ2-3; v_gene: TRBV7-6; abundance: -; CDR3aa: CASSLGQGAGSTDTQYF; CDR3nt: TGTGCCAGCAGCTTAGGACAGGGGGCAGGTAGCACAGATACGCAGTATTTT
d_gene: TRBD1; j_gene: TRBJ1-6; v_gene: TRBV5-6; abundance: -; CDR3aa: CASSAGQGAYNSPLHF; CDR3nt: TGTGCCAGCAGCGCTGGACAGGGGGCTTATAATTCACCCCTCCACTTT
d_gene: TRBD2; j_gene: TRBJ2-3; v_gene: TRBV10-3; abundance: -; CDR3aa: CAISDPGLAGASSTDTQYF; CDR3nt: TGTGCCATCAGTGACCCGGGACTAGCGGGTGCCTCTAGCACAGATACGCAGTATTTT
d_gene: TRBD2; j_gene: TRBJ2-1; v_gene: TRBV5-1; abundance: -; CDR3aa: CASSLGGTSGRVEQFF; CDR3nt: TGCGCCAGCAGCTTGGGAGGGACTAGCGGGAGGGTTGAGCAGTTCTTC
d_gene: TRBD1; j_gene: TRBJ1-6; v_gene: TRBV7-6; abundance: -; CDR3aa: CASSLASGQANSPLHF; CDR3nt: TGTGCCAGCAGCTTAGCGTCGGGACAGGCGAATTCACCCCTCCACTTT
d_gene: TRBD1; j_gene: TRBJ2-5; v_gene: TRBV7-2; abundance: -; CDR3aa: CASSLGLRGSQETQYF; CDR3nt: TGTGCCAGCAGCTTAGGTCTCAGGGGGTCCCAAGAGACCCAGTACTTC
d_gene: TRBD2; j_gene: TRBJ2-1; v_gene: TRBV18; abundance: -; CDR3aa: CASSPTSGNNEQFF; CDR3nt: TGTGCCAGCTCACCAACTAGCGGCAACAATGAGCAGTTCTTC
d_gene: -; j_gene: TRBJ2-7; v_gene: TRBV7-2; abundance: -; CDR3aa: CASTRSAQASSYEQYF; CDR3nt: TGTGCCAGCACCCGAAGTGCGCAGGCCAGCTCCTACGAGCAGTACTTC
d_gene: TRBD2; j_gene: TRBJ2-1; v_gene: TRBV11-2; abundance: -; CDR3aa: CASSSLAGVRSYNEQFF; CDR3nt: TGTGCCAGCAGCTCGTTAGCGGGAGTAAGATCCTACAATGAGCAGTTCTTC
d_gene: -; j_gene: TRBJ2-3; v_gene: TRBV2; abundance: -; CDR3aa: CALGRGGTDTQYF; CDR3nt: TGTGCCCTCGGACGGGGAGGCACAGATACGCAGTATTTT
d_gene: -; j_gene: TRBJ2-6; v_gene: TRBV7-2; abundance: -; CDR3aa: CASSLGLSGANVLTF; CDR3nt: TGTGCCAGCAGCTTAGGACTCTCTGGGGCCAACGTCCTGACTTTC
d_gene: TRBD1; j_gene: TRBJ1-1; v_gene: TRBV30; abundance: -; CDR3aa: CAWDRGNTEAFF; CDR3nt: TGTGCCTGGGACAGGGGGAACACTGAAGCTTTCTTT
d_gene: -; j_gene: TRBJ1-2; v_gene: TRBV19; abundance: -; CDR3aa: CASSISSVGSYGYTF; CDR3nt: TGTGCCAGTAGTATAAGCAGCGTAGGGAGCTATGGCTACACCTTC
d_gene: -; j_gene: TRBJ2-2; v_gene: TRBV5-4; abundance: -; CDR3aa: CASNMQGNTGELFF; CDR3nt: TGTGCCAGCAACATGCAGGGGAACACCGGGGAGCTGTTTTTT
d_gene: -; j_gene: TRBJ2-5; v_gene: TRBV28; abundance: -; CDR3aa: CASGPGQTFPAQYF; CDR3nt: TGTGCCAGCGGCCCCGGACAGACGTTCCCGGCCCAGTACTTC
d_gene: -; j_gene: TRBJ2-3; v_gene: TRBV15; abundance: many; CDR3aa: CATTRGSSTDTQYF; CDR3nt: TGTGCCACAACGCGGGGCAGTAGCACAGATACGCAGTATTTT
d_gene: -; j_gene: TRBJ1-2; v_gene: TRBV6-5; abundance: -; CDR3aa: CASRGYRDGYTF; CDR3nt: TGTGCCAGCAGGGGCTACAGAGATGGCTACACCTTC
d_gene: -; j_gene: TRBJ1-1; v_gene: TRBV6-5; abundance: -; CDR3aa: CASSSPRGLNTEAFF; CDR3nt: TGTGCCAGCAGTTCCCCCCGAGGTTTGAACACTGAAGCTTTCTTT
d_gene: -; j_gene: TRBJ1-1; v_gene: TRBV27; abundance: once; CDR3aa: CASRTVPMNTEAFF; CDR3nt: TGTGCCAGCCGCACGGTCCCCATGAACACTGAAGCTTTCTTT
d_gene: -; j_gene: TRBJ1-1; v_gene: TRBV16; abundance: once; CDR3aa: CASNIRGDTEAFF; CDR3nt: TGTGCCAGCAATATCAGGGGTGACACTGAAGCTTTCTTT
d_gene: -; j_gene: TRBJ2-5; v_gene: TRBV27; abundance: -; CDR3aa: CASRDLGGAETQYF; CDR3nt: TGTGCCAGCAGGGACTTAGGGGGGGCGGAGACCCAGTACTTC
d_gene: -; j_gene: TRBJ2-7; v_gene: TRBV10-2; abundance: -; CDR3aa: CASSRGWVYEQYF; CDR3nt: TGCGCCAGCAGTCGGGGGTGGGTCTACGAGCAGTACTTC
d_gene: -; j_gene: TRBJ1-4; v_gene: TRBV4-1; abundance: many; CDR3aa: CASSQGRSTNEKLFF; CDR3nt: TGCGCCAGCAGCCAAGGGAGGTCAACTAATGAAAAACTGTTTTTT
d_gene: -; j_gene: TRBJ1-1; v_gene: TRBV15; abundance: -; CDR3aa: CATSRDRRNTEAFF; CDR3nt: TGTGCCACCAGCAGAGATCGCAGGAACACTGAAGCTTTCTTT
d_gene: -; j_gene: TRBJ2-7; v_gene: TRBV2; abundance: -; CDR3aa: CASSEGLIRQYF; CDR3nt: TGTGCCAGCAGCGAAGGGTTAATCAGGCAGTACTTC
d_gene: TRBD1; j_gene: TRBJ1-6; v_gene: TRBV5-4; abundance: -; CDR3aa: CASSLLQGVSPLHF; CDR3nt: TGTGCCAGCAGCTTGTTACAGGGGGTTTCACCCCTCCACTTT
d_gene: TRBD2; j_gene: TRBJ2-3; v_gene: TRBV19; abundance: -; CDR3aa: CASSISGGSLRGTQYF; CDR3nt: TGTGCCAGTAGTATATCGGGCGGGAGCCTACGGGGTACGCAGTATTTT
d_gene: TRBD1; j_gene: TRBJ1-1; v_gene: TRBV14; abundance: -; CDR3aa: CASSLTRGLEAFF; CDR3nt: TGTGCCAGCAGCCTTACAAGGGGGCTGGAGGCTTTCTTT
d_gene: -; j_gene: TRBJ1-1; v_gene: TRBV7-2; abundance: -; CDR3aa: CASSLAGSGRREAFF; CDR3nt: TGTGCCAGCAGCTTAGCGGGCTCGGGGCGACGGGAGGCTTTCTTT
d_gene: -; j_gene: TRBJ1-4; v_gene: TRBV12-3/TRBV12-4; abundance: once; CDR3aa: CASSLQAGEKLFF; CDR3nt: TGTGCCAGCAGTTTACAGGCGGGTGAAAAACTGTTTTTT
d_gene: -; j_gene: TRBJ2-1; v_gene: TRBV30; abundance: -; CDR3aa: CAWSPLFEQFF; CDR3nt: TGTGCCTGGAGTCCCCTCTTTGAGCAGTTCTTC
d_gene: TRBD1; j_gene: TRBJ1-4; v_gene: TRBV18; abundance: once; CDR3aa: CASSPRTGGNEKLFF; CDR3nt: TGTGCCAGCTCACCTCGGACAGGGGGCAATGAAAAACTGTTTTTT
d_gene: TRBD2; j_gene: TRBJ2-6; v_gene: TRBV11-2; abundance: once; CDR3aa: CASSSPSGGPGANVLTF; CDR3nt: TGTGCCAGCAGCTCCCCTAGCGGGGGTCCTGGGGCCAACGTCCTGACTTTC
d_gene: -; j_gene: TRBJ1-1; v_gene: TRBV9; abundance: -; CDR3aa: CASSVSYNTEAFF; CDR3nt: TGTGCCAGCAGCGTAAGCTACAACACTGAAGCTTTCTTT
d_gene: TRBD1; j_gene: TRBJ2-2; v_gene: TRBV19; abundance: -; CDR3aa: CASSIRGPGASNTGELFF; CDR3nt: TGTGCCAGTAGTATTAGGGGGCCAGGGGCTTCGAACACCGGGGAGCTGTTTTTT
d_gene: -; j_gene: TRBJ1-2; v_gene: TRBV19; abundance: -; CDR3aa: CASKVRGDYGYTF; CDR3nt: TGTGCCAGTAAAGTCCGCGGTGACTATGGCTACACCTTC
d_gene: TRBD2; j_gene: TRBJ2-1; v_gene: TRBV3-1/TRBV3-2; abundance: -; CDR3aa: CASSQEAGVTSYNEQFF; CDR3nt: TGTGCCAGCAGCCAAGAGGCGGGGGTGACCTCCTACAATGAGCAGTTCTTC
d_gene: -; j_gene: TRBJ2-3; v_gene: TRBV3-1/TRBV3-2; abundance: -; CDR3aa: CASSSRGAGHRDTQYF; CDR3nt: TGTGCCAGCAGCTCCCGGGGAGCGGGTCACCGGGATACGCAGTATTTT
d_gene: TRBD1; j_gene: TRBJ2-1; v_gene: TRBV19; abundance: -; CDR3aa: CATRPGQAYNEQFF; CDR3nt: TGTGCCACTCGACCGGGACAGGCGTACAATGAGCAGTTCTTC